Following are 18 T cell receptor beta chains from one sample sequenced in a study of blood T cell repertoires in COVID-19. Assay: immunoSEQ multiplex PCR; the TCRdb copy retains only in-frame clones and omits some. The data contain 150,000 to 200,000 clones, roughly 87% of them singletons. Sequences were obtained from peripheral blood. These receptors came from a woman aged 50 to 60 with acute or convalescent COVID-19.

This chain links TRBV19 with TRBJ1-1; D remains ambiguous. Deletions cut 7 bases from V and 7 bases from J, with 19 bases between. CDR1 is LNHDA and CDR2 is SQIVND in the germline V gene (reference sequence). CDR3 length: 14 amino acids. Here the CDR3 DNA reads TGTGCCAGTACCAATCCTGGGAGAGGGTATGAAGCTTTCTTT. Its translation: CASTNPGRGYEAFF.

This clone was detected once. The rearrangement uses TRBV6-2 or TRBV6-3 and TRBJ2-3, with TRBD2 identical over 12 bases. Germline values: CDR1 MNHEY, CDR2 SVGEGT. V shed 0 bases, J shed 2 bases, and the junction held 6 bases outside the gene matches. This CDR3 comprises 18 residues. CDR3 nucleotides: TGTGCCAGCAGTTACTCCCGCAGGACTAGCGGGACCACAGATACGCAGTATTTT. Residues: CASSYSRRTSGTTDTQYF.

This chain connects TRBV2 to TRBJ1-1, with 7 bases fitting TRBD1. The germline gives CDR1 SNHLY, CDR2 FYNNEI. Trimming at V came to 8 bases and at J to 4 bases, leaving 10 bases not matched to a gene. The CDR3 is 14 residues long. The CDR3 region has the DNA TGTGCCAGCCAGGTCCAGGGGGATAGCACTGAAGCTTTCTTT. Its protein is CASQVQGDSTEAFF.

The V call is TRBV6-5, the J call TRBJ1-2; 7 nucleotides line up with TRBD1. Germline assignment: CDR1 MNHEY and CDR2 SVGAGI. CDR3 length equals 13 residues. The J segment lost 8 bases and the V segment lost 8 bases, leaving 11 bases of the junction unmatched. The CDR3: CASRTRQGNGYTF. The CDR3 DNA reads as TGTGCCAGCCGGACCCGACAGGGTAACGGCTACACCTTC.

The chain joins TRBV5-1 to TRBJ2-1, with 8 nucleotides matching TRBD1. V shed 2 bases, J shed 0 bases, and the junction held 4 bases outside the gene matches. This CDR3 is built from 16 residues. Germline V gene lookup returns CDR1 SGHRS and CDR2 YFSETQ. The CDR3 region has the DNA TGCGCCAGCAGCTTCGGACAGGGAAGCTCCTACAATGAGCAGTTCTTC. It encodes CASSFGQGSSYNEQFF. The complete variable domain, with remaining parts taken from reference TRBV5-1 and TRBJ2-1, reads KAGVTQTPRYLIKTRGQQVTLSCSPISGHRSVSWYQQTPGQGLQFLFEYFSETQRNKGNFPGRFSGRQFSNSRSEMNVSTLELGDSALYLCASSFGQGSSYNEQFFGPGTRLTVL.

This clone was seen a single time. DNA for the CDR3: TGTGCCTGGAGCAGACAGCATTTCACTGAAGCTTTCTTT. It codes for CAWSRQHFTEAFF. The V and J genes are TRBV30 and TRBJ1-1; the D gene is possibly TRBD1 (5 bases). This CDR3 is 13 amino acids long. V was shortened by 3 bases and J by 4 bases, with 12 bases between the two germline ends. CDR1 and CDR2 from the germline V gene are GTSNPN and SVGIG (reference sequence).

This clone was recorded once. Other nucleotide sequences from this sample produce the same CDR3. The V call is TRBV29-1, the J call TRBJ2-7; 7 nucleotides line up with TRBD1. Germline CDR1 reads SQVTM; CDR2 reads ANQGSEA. This CDR3 region has 11 residues. The trim removed 6 bases at V and 3 bases at J, leaving 2 bases unmatched. The DNA for the CDR3 is TGCAGCGTCGGGGACAGCTACGAGCAGTACTTC. The encoded protein is CSVGDSYEQYF.

This clone occurred a few times. This rearrangement joins TRBV19 to TRBJ1-1; D unclear. The CDR3 spans 13 residues. Per the germline V gene, CDR1 is LNHDA and CDR2 is SQIVND (reference sequence). Trimming pared 0 bases from V and 5 bases from J, leaving 7 bases between. The CDR3 spells CASSIDTRTEAFF. The CDR3 nucleotides are TGTGCCAGTAGTATAGATACGAGGACTGAAGCTTTCTTT.

V usage is TRBV7-9 and J usage is TRBJ1-4; D not resolved. There are 12 residues in the CDR3. Germline V gene data show CDR1 as SEHNR and CDR2 as FQNEAQ (reference sequence). V lost 5 bases and J 11 bases, leaving 12 bases between the germline ends. The CDR3 DNA is TGTGCCAGCAGCCCCGGGGTAGGGAAACTGTTTTTT. Residues: CASSPGVGKLFF.

A single count supports this clone. This rearrangement joins TRBV11-2 to TRBJ2-3; 9 bases line up with TRBD1. CDR1 SGHAT and CDR2 FQNNGV come from the germline V gene. The length of the CDR3 is 15 residues. V lost 5 bases to trimming and J lost 13 bases; unmatched junction nucleotides: 16. CDR3 protein: CASSLGDRVRDWKYF. In DNA, the CDR3 is TGTGCCAGCAGCCTAGGGGACAGGGTGAGAGATTGGAAGTATTTT.

This chain links TRBV19 with TRBJ1-4; 8 bases fit TRBD1. The CDR3 covers 14 residues. J gave up 7 bases and V 4 bases, and 5 bases lay outside the gene matches. Germline V gene lookup returns CDR1 LNHDA and CDR2 SQIVND (reference sequence). The DNA for the CDR3 is TGTGCCAGTAGTAGGACAGGGTCGGTTGAAAAACTGTTTTTT. As protein: CASSRTGSVEKLFF.

The gene calls are TRBV4-3 and TRBJ1-2, with TRBD1 as a possible D gene (5 bases). The V gene lost 2 bases and the J gene lost 3 bases, with 13 bases spanning the gap. Germline lookup yields CDR1 LGHNA and CDR2 YSLEER. The CDR3 consists of 15 residues. This CDR3 reads CASSQSGGGDYGYTF. The CDR3 DNA follows: TGCGCCAGCAGCCAATCTGGCGGGGGGGACTATGGCTACACCTTC.

This chain joins TRBV5-4 and TRBJ2-3; the D is unclear. With 2 bases removed from V and 3 bases from J, the gap between germline ends came to 7 bases. The length of the CDR3 is 13 residues. Germline V gives CDR1 SGHNT, CDR2 YYREEE (reference sequence). CDR3 loop: CASSFVPTDTQYF. The CDR3 DNA reads TGTGCCAGCAGCTTTGTCCCGACAGATACGCAGTATTTT.

This chain connects TRBV7-2 to TRBJ1-2; D perhaps matches TRBD1 (6 bases). Germline CDR1 and CDR2: SGHTA and FQGNSA. V was pared by 4 bases and J by 5 bases, with 11 bases between. The CDR3 length is 13 residues. This chain's CDR3 is CASSSRGQYGYTF. The CDR3 DNA reads TGTGCCAGCAGCTCCAGGGGACAATATGGCTACACCTTC.

V and J are TRBV18 and TRBJ1-5; a possible D gene is TRBD1 (6 bases). CDR1 and CDR2 (germline): KGHSH, LQKENI. Trimming cost V 4 bases and J 4 bases, with 11 bases left between them. CDR3 size: 14 residues. The CDR3 region is CASSLNRGNQPQHF. The DNA of the CDR3 is TGTGCCAGCTCACTAAATAGGGGGAATCAGCCCCAGCATTTT.

In this sample, this clone turned up once. The chain has TRBV30 and TRBJ1-2, with D unresolved. Germline CDR1 GTSNPN, CDR2 SVGIG (reference sequence). Trimming shortened V by 4 bases and J by 4 bases, and 10 bases separated the two germline ends. The CDR3 has 12 amino acids. CDR3 loop: CAWNSLAYGYTF. The DNA for the CDR3 is TGTGCCTGGAATAGTTTAGCCTATGGCTACACCTTC.

The V gene is TRBV6-5, the J gene TRBJ2-3; 7 nucleotides line up with TRBD1. The CDR3 covers 14 residues. Germline values: CDR1 MNHEY, CDR2 SVGAGI. V lost 2 bases and J lost 4; bases outside the gene matches: 3. The DNA for the CDR3 is TGTGCCAGCAGTTACCCAACAGGGGCAGATACGCAGTATTTT. The encoded protein is CASSYPTGADTQYF.

The rearrangement joins TRBV18 to TRBJ1-4, with a possible D match to TRBD1 (6 bases). Trimming pared 1 base from V and 0 bases from J, leaving 6 bases between. Germline V gene lookup returns CDR1 KGHSH and CDR2 LQKENI. CDR3 size: 15 residues. The CDR3 nucleotides are TGTGCCAGCTCACCACGGACAGCAACTAATGAAAAACTGTTTTTT. Protein product: CASSPRTATNEKLFF.